This TCR beta chain was sequenced in a study of blood T cell repertoires in COVID-19. CDR3 length equals 12 residues. Trimming cost V 3 bases and J 9 bases, with 9 bases left between them. Germline CDR1 LGHDT, CDR2 YNNKEL (reference sequence). Individuals drawn from about 26 US areas were roughly 18 to 100 years old. Clones were read by immunoSEQ multiplex PCR, and TCRdb kept only the in-frame ones, dropping some. There are some 170,000 clones in the sample; roughly 84% occur only once, and roughly 15% lies in the top ten. The chain has TRBV3-1 (or the pseudogene TRBV3-2) and TRBJ2-1; no reliable D call. Material for sequencing was PBMCs or T cells enriched from blood (not recorded which). The clonotype comes from a middle-aged man who had recovered from COVID-19. The CDR3 loop reads CASSHLDSEQFF. Here the CDR3 DNA reads TGTGCCAGCAGCCATTTAGATTCTGAGCAGTTCTTC.